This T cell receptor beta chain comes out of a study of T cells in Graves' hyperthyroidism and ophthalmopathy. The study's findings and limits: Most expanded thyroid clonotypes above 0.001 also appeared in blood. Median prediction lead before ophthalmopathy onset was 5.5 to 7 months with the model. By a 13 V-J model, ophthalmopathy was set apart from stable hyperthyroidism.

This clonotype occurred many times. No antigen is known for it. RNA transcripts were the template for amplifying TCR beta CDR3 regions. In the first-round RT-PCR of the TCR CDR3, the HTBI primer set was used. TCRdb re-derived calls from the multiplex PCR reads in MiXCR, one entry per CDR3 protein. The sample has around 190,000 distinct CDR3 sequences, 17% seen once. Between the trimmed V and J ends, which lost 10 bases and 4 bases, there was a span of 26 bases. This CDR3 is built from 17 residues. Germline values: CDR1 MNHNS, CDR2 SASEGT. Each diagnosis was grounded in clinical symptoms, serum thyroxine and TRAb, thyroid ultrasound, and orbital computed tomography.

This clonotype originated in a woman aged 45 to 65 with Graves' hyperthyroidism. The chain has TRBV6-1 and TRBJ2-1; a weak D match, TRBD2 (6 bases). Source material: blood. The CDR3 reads CATKTEQSGRDYNEQFF. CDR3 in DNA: TGTGCCACCAAGACAGAACAAAGCGGGCGTGATTACAATGAGCAGTTCTTC.